Below, 17 T cell receptor beta chains from the same sample are listed, as sequenced in a study of blood T cell repertoires in COVID-19. Sequencing was performed with immunoSEQ multiplex PCR; in TCRdb, only in-frame clones are kept and a portion is missing. The sample yields nearly 200,000 clones, approximately 81% seen once. Sequences were obtained from peripheral blood. Receptors were obtained from a human donor in a cohort sampled during active COVID-19.

V and J are TRBV5-1 and TRBJ2-5, with TRBD1 matching over 11 bases. The germline CDR1 and CDR2 sequences are SGHRS and YFSETQ. V lost 1 base to trimming and J lost 2 bases; unmatched junction nucleotides: 4. The CDR3 consists of 16 residues. CDR3 DNA sequence: TGCGCCAGCAGCTTGAGAGGGACAGGGGGACAAGAGACCCAGTACTTC. Protein sequence: CASSLRGTGGQETQYF.

The V and J genes are TRBV6-5 and TRBJ1-6; perhaps TRBD1 as D (5 bases). This CDR3 has 14 residues. The V gene lost 0 bases and the J gene lost 10 bases, with 10 bases spanning the gap. CDR1 MNHEY and CDR2 SVGAGI come from the germline V gene. In DNA form, the CDR3 reads TGTGCCAGCAGTTACTCGCGGGGCTTCTCACCCCTCCACTTT. It yields the protein CASSYSRGFSPLHF.

With respect to this clone: This specimen includes other DNA sequences encoding the same CDR3. This rearrangement joins TRBV12-3 or TRBV12-4 to TRBJ1-2, with no clear D. This CDR3 is 13 amino acids long. V was shortened by 1 base and J by 2 bases, with 5 bases between the two germline ends. In DNA, the CDR3 is TGTGCCAGCAGTTTAGGCCAGAACTATGGCTACACCTTC. It codes for CASSLGQNYGYTF.

The V and J genes are TRBV2 and TRBJ1-5; 7 bases line up with TRBD1. V shed 2 bases and J 6 bases; nucleotides not matched to a gene: 1. The CDR3 sequence is 13 residues long. The germline gives CDR1 SNHLY, CDR2 FYNNEI. The DNA for the CDR3 is TGTGCCAGCAGTGAATCAGGGGGTCAGCCCCAGCATTTT. Its translation: CASSESGGQPQHF. Drawing the rest from reference TRBV2 and TRBJ1-5, the complete variable domain is EPEVTQTPSHQVTQMGQEVILRCVPISNHLYFYWYRQILGQKVEFLVSFYNNEISEKSEIFDDQFSVERPDGSNFTLKIRSTKLEDSAMYFCASSESGGQPQHFGDGTRLSIL.

This clone was seen just once. The chain combines TRBV5-6 with TRBJ2-3, with D possibly being TRBD1 (6 bases). Germline V lookup: CDR1 SGHDT, CDR2 YYEEEE. The CDR3 is 14 residues long. Trimming took 0 bases from V and 2 from J, leaving 7 bases between them. DNA of the CDR3: TGTGCCAGCAGCTTGGGGACAGCCACAGATACGCAGTATTTT. It codes for CASSLGTATDTQYF.

The chain employs TRBV5-1 and TRBJ2-1; 7 nucleotides line up with TRBD2. With V trimmed by 4 bases and J by 7 bases, 8 bases remained unmatched. The V gene's germline CDR1 is SGHRS and CDR2 YFSETQ. The CDR3 has 14 amino acids. The chain's CDR3 is CASSRGTTGNEQFF. The CDR3 coding sequence is TGCGCCAGCAGCCGAGGGACTACGGGGAATGAGCAGTTCTTC.

The genes are TRBV6-5 and TRBJ1-1; D possibly corresponds to TRBD1 (5 bases). The CDR3 has 13 amino acids. With 7 bases removed from V and 11 bases from J, the gap between germline ends came to 20 bases. Germline V gene data show CDR1 as MNHEY and CDR2 as SVGAGI. As DNA, the CDR3 is TGTGCCAGCAATGTCCGGGAGGCGGGGGAGGCTTTCTTT. Protein: CASNVREAGEAFF.

Here the CDR3 reads CASSPGLASDTQYF. The CDR3 DNA is TGTGCCAGCAGCCCAGGACTAGCGTCAGATACGCAGTATTTT. This chain links TRBV7-3 with TRBJ2-3, with 9 bases aligning to TRBD2. The CDR3 covers 14 residues. Trimming removed 5 bases from V and 4 bases from J; junction bases left unmatched: 4. Germline CDR1 reads SGHTA; CDR2 reads FQGTGA.

V gene TRBV24-1 combines with J gene TRBJ1-2, with D tentatively TRBD1 (5 bases). This CDR3 has 15 amino acids. Trimming shortened V by 6 bases and J by 3 bases, and 16 bases separated the two germline ends. Germline V gives CDR1 KGHDR, CDR2 SFDVKD. The CDR3 loop is CATSPGGVVDYGYTF. CDR3 nucleotides: TGTGCCACCAGTCCCGGGGGGGTCGTAGACTATGGCTACACCTTC.

This sequence joins TRBV27 and TRBJ2-3, with 9 bases identical to TRBD1. The CDR3 has 15 amino acids. The ends lost 7 bases at V and 6 bases at J; junction bases unmatched: 11. Germline V gives CDR1 MNHEY, CDR2 SMNVEV (reference sequence). The CDR3 loop reads CASTTGGRRSDTQYF. The CDR3 DNA sequence: TGTGCCAGCACGACAGGGGGTAGGAGAAGTGATACGCAGTATTTT.

The table lists this clone with a count of one. The chain has TRBV28 and TRBJ2-5; D might be TRBD2 (7 bases). V dropped 7 bases and J dropped 1 base, with 13 bases sitting between them. The CDR3 sequence is 14 residues long. CDR1 and CDR2 from the germline V gene are MDHEN and SYDVKM. CDR3 region: CASKLGGLQETQYF. The CDR3 nucleotides are TGTGCCAGCAAATTGGGGGGGCTCCAAGAGACCCAGTACTTC.

This clone was counted a single time. J is TRBJ1-3 and V is TRBV7-9; D remains ambiguous. The germline V gene has CDR1 SEHNR and CDR2 FQNEAQ (reference sequence). V was clipped by 1 base and J by 4 bases, with 5 bases between them. The CDR3 runs 13 residues. The CDR3: CASSLGAGNTIYF. The CDR3 DNA is TGTGCCAGCAGCTTAGGGGCCGGAAACACCATATATTTT.

The chain links TRBV7-9 to TRBJ1-1, with 9 nucleotides matching TRBD1. CDR1 is SEHNR, CDR2 FQNEAQ, per germline (reference sequence). Germline trimming cut 5 bases from V and 4 bases from J; bases unmatched to any gene: 14. The CDR3 covers 17 residues. The chain's CDR3 is CASSPPGQGSWGTEAFF. As DNA, the CDR3 is TGTGCCAGCAGCCCACCGGGACAGGGAAGTTGGGGCACTGAAGCTTTCTTT.

The genes are TRBV12-3 or TRBV12-4 and TRBJ1-1; no clear D. The CDR3 runs 12 residues. Trimming removed 7 bases from V and 1 base from J, with 7 bases in between. CDR3 DNA: TGTGCCAGCACCGGGAGGAACACTGAAGCTTTCTTT. This gives the protein CASTGRNTEAFF.

The CDR3 sequence is CASSIVGSSGANVLTF. The CDR3 DNA reads as TGTGCCAGTAGTATAGTGGGGAGCTCTGGGGCCAACGTCCTGACTTTC. The chain combines TRBV19 with TRBJ2-6; TRBD2 might be the D (5 bases). The CDR3 is made up of 16 amino acids. The V gene lost 1 base and the J gene lost 0 bases, with 7 bases spanning the gap. CDR1 LNHDA and CDR2 SQIVND come from the germline V gene (reference sequence).

V is TRBV6-5 and J is TRBJ2-5, with a possible D match to TRBD2 (6 bases). V gave up 6 bases and J gave up 4 bases, with 12 bases separating them. The CDR3 has 13 residues. Germline CDR1 and CDR2: MNHEY and SVGAGI. The CDR3 region has the DNA TGTGCCAGCAGCTCACGGGAGTCAGAGACCCAGTACTTC. It is translated as CASSSRESETQYF.

This chain uses TRBV28 with TRBJ1-6; D perhaps matches TRBD1 (5 bases). CDR3 length: 15 residues. The germline V and J ends were trimmed by 6 bases and 5 bases, with 14 bases remaining between them. Per germline, CDR1 MDHEN and CDR2 SYDVKM. CDR3 nucleotide sequence: TGTGCCAGCAGGTTGCCCCCGGGGGATAATTCACCCCTCCACTTT. Translation: CASRLPPGDNSPLHF.